The 4 T cell receptor beta chains below all came from one sample that was sequenced in a study of identifying expanded T cells in peripheral blood. The data were produced by immunoSEQ multiplex PCR, yet TCRdb's version contains in-frame clones alone and is incomplete. The table has more than 75,000 clones, approximately 83% seen once. The sequenced material came from blood. Receptors were obtained from a person aged 18 to 70 in good health.

The CDR3: CASSPGANTEAFF. The CDR3 region has the DNA TGTGCCAGCAGTCCGGGGGCGAACACTGAAGCTTTCTTT. The chain uses TRBV6-1 and TRBJ1-1; D possibly corresponds to TRBD1 (6 bases). The CDR3 has 13 residues. V was cut by 5 bases and J by 1 base, with 8 bases left in between. Per germline, CDR1 MNHNS and CDR2 SASEGT.

V and J are TRBV6-6 and TRBJ2-5, with no clear D. V was trimmed by 4 bases and J by 1 base, leaving 10 bases between them. This CDR3 is built from 14 residues. CDR1 MNHNY and CDR2 SVGAGI come from the germline V gene (reference sequence). The CDR3 DNA reads TGTGCCAGCAGTTCTCCCTCCGCCCAAGAGACCCAGTACTTC. The encoded protein is CASSSPSAQETQYF.

V is TRBV5-1 and J is TRBJ2-2, with D possibly matching TRBD2 (5 bases). V was clipped by 4 bases and J by 5 bases, with 15 bases between them. The germline gives CDR1 SGHRS, CDR2 YFSETQ. This CDR3 has 15 residues. The CDR3 region has the DNA TGCGCCAGCAGCACCGGCCCTAGCTCGACCGGGGAGCTGTTTTTT. Residues: CASSTGPSSTGELFF.

The chain uses TRBV11-3 and TRBJ2-2, with TRBD2 as a possible D gene (6 bases). From germline, CDR1 is SGHNT and CDR2 YENEEA. This CDR3 is built from 13 residues. V lost 7 bases and J 6 bases, leaving 12 bases between the germline ends. CDR3 bases: TGTGCCAGCACCCCATGGGGGGCCGGGGAGCTGTTTTTT. It yields the protein CASTPWGAGELFF.